The clone carrying this T cell receptor (beta chain) was counted many times. The sample originates from a study of Graves' ophthalmopathy and Graves' hyperthyroidism. Study-wide background: The stable label applied to hyperthyroidism with no ophthalmopathy within 18 months of follow-up.

The germline V and J ends were trimmed by 6 bases and 0 bases, with 11 bases remaining between them. The CDR3 runs to 15 residues. The germline CDR1 and CDR2 sequences are SNHLY and FYNNEI. Investigators amplified TCR beta CDR3 regions from RNA transcripts. HTBI-primed first-round RT-PCR preceded second-round multiplex PCR. TCRdb reanalysed the multiplex PCR reads using MiXCR and keeps one entry per CDR3 protein. The sample has over a million distinct CDR3 sequences; around a third are singletons. Hyperthyroidism patients were newly diagnosed, ill under 2 months, and aged 18 to 65 years. Uncontrolled infections, pregnancy, lactation or other autoimmune diseases led to patient exclusion.

The J gene is TRBJ1-4, the V gene TRBV2, with D possibly TRBD1 on 5 matching bases. This sequence originates from an adult man with Graves' hyperthyroidism. Sequencing was done on a sample of peripheral blood or thyroid tissue (not recorded which). The CDR3 loop reads CASRGEIATNEKLFF. CDR3 DNA: TGTGCCAGCAGAGGGGAGATTGCAACTAATGAAAAACTGTTTTTT.